These 32 T cell receptor beta chains share one sample of origin, sequenced in a study of blood T cells in healthy people across ages. For the second PCR, which ran for roughly 6 to 12 cycles, a sample-barcoded 5' primer and a J-beta primer mix were used. One entry per CDR3 protein, called by TCRdb with MiXCR from the 5' RACE reads. The data contain around 1,600,000 distinct CDR3 sequences, approximately 42% of them singletons. The sample consisted of blood. These receptor sequences come from a young woman in good health.

This chain connects TRBV7-9 to TRBJ1-1, with unresolved D. V was pared by 2 bases and J by 1 base, with 11 bases between. The CDR3 covers 15 residues. In germline, CDR1 is SEHNR, CDR2 FQNEAQ (reference sequence). The DNA of the CDR3 is TGTGCCAGCAGCTTACCCTCGCACTCGAACACTGAAGCTTTCTTT. Its protein product is CASSLPSHSNTEAFF.

The chain combines TRBV6-2 or TRBV6-3 with TRBJ1-1; 10 bases line up with TRBD1. The CDR3 totals 17 residues. Germline trimming cut 0 bases from V and 0 bases from J; bases unmatched to any gene: 4. Germline V gene data show CDR1 as MNHEY and CDR2 as SVGEGT. As DNA, the CDR3 is TGTGCCAGCAGTTACTCGTCGGGACAGGGGATGAACACTGAAGCTTTCTTT. This translates into CASSYSSGQGMNTEAFF.

The chain recombines TRBV20-1 with TRBJ2-1, with D perhaps matching TRBD1 (6 bases). The V gene lost 3 bases and the J gene lost 0 bases, with 18 bases spanning the gap. CDR3 size: 17 residues. CDR1 is DFQATT and CDR2 is SNEGSKA in the germline V gene (reference sequence). In DNA form, the CDR3 reads TGCAGTGCTAGTGGGACCGGGACACCGATCTCCTACAATGAGCAGTTCTTC. Its translation: CSASGTGTPISYNEQFF.

The chain joins TRBV27 to TRBJ2-3; 10 nucleotides agree with TRBD1. The V segment lost 4 bases and the J segment 4 bases; nucleotides outside the gene matches: 5. Per the germline V gene, CDR1 is MNHEY and CDR2 is SMNVEV (reference sequence). The CDR3 is 15 amino acids. The CDR3 sequence: CASSSRDRGPDTQYF. In DNA form, the CDR3 reads TGTGCCAGCAGTTCCCGGGACAGGGGCCCAGATACGCAGTATTTT.

The rearrangement joins TRBV6-2 or TRBV6-3 to TRBJ2-7; a weak D match, TRBD2 (6 bases). CDR3 size: 12 residues. Germline V gene lookup returns CDR1 MNHEY and CDR2 SVGEGT. V lost 6 bases, J lost 5 bases, and 11 bases lay in between. The CDR3 is CASRNPSDEQYF. The CDR3 nucleotides read TGTGCCAGCAGGAATCCTAGCGACGAGCAGTACTTC.

The rearrangement links TRBV20-1 to TRBJ2-7, with 7 bases that match TRBD1. Trimming took 3 bases from V and 3 from J; bases not matched to a gene: 5. CDR1 and CDR2 (germline): DFQATT, SNEGSKA (reference sequence). The CDR3 length is 13 residues. CDR3 region: CSASSGQLYEQYF. CDR3 DNA: TGCAGTGCTAGTTCGGGACAGCTCTACGAGCAGTACTTC.

This chain uses TRBV20-1 with TRBJ2-5; D unclear. Germline V gives CDR1 DFQATT, CDR2 SNEGSKA (reference sequence). This CDR3 has 13 amino acids. Deletions cut 5 bases from V and 11 bases from J, with 21 bases between. The CDR3 here is CSASLGIGYGQYF. As DNA, the CDR3 is TGCAGTGCTTCCTTGGGGATTGGCTACGGGCAGTACTTC.

The rearrangement uses TRBV9 and TRBJ1-6; D possibly corresponds to TRBD1 (5 bases). V shed 0 bases and J shed 8 bases, with 12 bases lying between them. Germline assignment: CDR1 SGDLS and CDR2 YYNGEE. The CDR3 totals 15 residues. Written as DNA, the CDR3 is TGTGCCAGCAGCGTAGCGGGACGGTCGGATTCACCCCTCCACTTT. Translated: CASSVAGRSDSPLHF. Full variable domain (rest looked up from reference TRBV9 and TRBJ1-6): DSGVTQTPKHLITATGQRVTLRCSPRSGDLSVYWYQQSLDQGLQFLIQYYNGEERAKGNILERFSAQQFPDLHSELNLSSLELGDSALYFCASSVAGRSDSPLHFGNGTRLTVT.

This clonotype was seen a few times. At one end, the junction sequence differs from germline, possibly due to a read error. The chain recombines TRBV19 with TRBJ1-5; D is unclear. Germline CDR1 and CDR2: LNHDA and SQIVND (reference sequence). The CDR3 is 12 amino acids. The DNA for the CDR3 is TGTGCCAGCAGTAACGGAAATCAGCCCCAGCATTTT. Amino acid sequence: CASSNGNQPQHF.

Here the CDR3 DNA reads TGTGCCAGCAAAGGCCAGGGAGCGGTCGAGACCCAGTTCTTC. This codes for CASKGQGAVETQFF. This chain connects TRBV27 to TRBJ2-1; D may match TRBD1 or TRBD2 (5 bases each). Between the trimmed V and J ends, which lost 7 bases and 13 bases, there was a span of 23 bases. Per the germline V gene, CDR1 is MNHEY and CDR2 is SMNVEV (reference sequence). This CDR3 has 14 amino acids.

The rearrangement joins TRBV27 to TRBJ1-5; D possibly corresponds to TRBD1 (5 bases). Trimming took off 5 bases at V and 2 bases at J, with 19 bases between the two ends. Germline V CDR1 and CDR2: MNHEY, SMNVEV (reference sequence). CDR3 length equals 17 residues. Written as DNA, the CDR3 is TGTGCCAGCAGTCCCTTTCCCGGCAGGGAAGGCAATCAGCCCCAGCATTTT. Translating gives CASSPFPGREGNQPQHF.

This clonotype occurred once. The rearrangement uses TRBV12-3 or TRBV12-4 and TRBJ2-1; 9 bases line up with TRBD2. There are 14 residues in the CDR3. J lost 10 bases, V lost 6 bases, and 10 bases had no gene match. The CDR3 loop is CASRYSGSSIEQFF. The CDR3 DNA follows: TGTGCCAGCAGGTATAGCGGGAGTTCGATCGAGCAGTTCTTC.

This clonotype turned up a few times. The chain links TRBV20-1 to TRBJ1-2, with 9 bases aligning to TRBD1. The CDR3 consists of 12 residues. The germline CDR1 and CDR2 sequences are DFQATT and SNEGSKA (reference sequence). V lost 6 bases, J lost 8 bases, and 7 bases stayed unmatched. The CDR3 sequence: CSADTGGRGYTF. The CDR3 coding sequence is TGCAGTGCAGACACAGGGGGCCGAGGCTACACCTTC.

The rearrangement uses TRBV6-1 and TRBJ2-7; possibly TRBD1 or TRBD2 for D (6 bases each). Trimming pared 3 bases from V and 2 bases from J, leaving 14 bases between. Germline V CDR1 and CDR2: MNHNS, SASEGT. The CDR3 is 15 amino acids. The CDR3 sequence: CASSDRGPSPYEQYF. In DNA form, the CDR3 reads TGTGCCAGCAGTGATCGGGGGCCCTCCCCCTACGAGCAGTACTTC.

This clonotype was seen once. CDR3 sequence reads: CASSQGITNSGNTIYF. The CDR3 nucleotides are TGCGCCAGCAGCCAAGGGATTACAAACTCTGGAAACACCATATATTTT. V gene TRBV4-3 combines with J gene TRBJ1-3; D is unclear. Germline V gene sequence: CDR1 LGHNA, CDR2 YSLEER. V was clipped by 1 base and J by 0 bases, with 10 bases between them. The CDR3 contains 16 residues.

This clonotype was counted a few times. The V gene is TRBV3-1, the J gene TRBJ2-7; D gene uncertain. The CDR3 extends over 11 amino acids. V was shortened by 6 bases and J by 5 bases, with 8 bases between the two germline ends. The germline V gene encodes CDR1 LGHDT and CDR2 YNNKEL (reference sequence). The CDR3 is CASSRVDEQYF. DNA of the CDR3: TGTGCCAGCAGTCGGGTCGACGAGCAGTACTTC.

This clonotype turned up a few times. The chain joins TRBV7-2 to TRBJ1-2, with a weak D call TRBD1 (6 bases). Between the trimmed V and J ends, which lost 6 bases and 0 bases, there was a span of 17 bases. In germline, CDR1 is SGHTA, CDR2 FQGNSA. The CDR3 consists of 16 residues. The CDR3 region is CASSQPGHNSNYGYTF. Written as DNA, the CDR3 is TGTGCCAGCAGTCAACCGGGACACAACTCTAACTATGGCTACACCTTC.

This clonotype was observed once. The gene calls are TRBV24-1 and TRBJ2-7; D remains unclear. The germline V gene has CDR1 KGHDR and CDR2 SFDVKD. CDR3 length equals 12 residues. Trimming removed 0 bases from V and 5 bases from J, with 4 bases in between. CDR3 region: CATSDLEDEQYF. CDR3 nucleotides: TGTGCCACCAGTGATTTGGAGGACGAGCAGTACTTC.

V and J are TRBV4-3 and TRBJ2-3, with D possibly being TRBD1 (6 bases). The CDR3 runs 15 residues. Germline V gene data show CDR1 as LGHNA and CDR2 as YSLEER. Trimming pared 4 bases from V and 6 bases from J, leaving 17 bases between. CDR3 sequence (DNA): TGCGCCAGCAGCCCAGAGTACAGGGCTTCGGATACGCAGTATTTT. This translates into CASSPEYRASDTQYF.

This sequence joins TRBV20-1 and TRBJ2-1; D might be TRBD2 (7 bases). The V end lost 4 bases, the J end lost 4 bases, and 23 bases lay between the germline ends. Per the germline V gene, CDR1 is DFQATT and CDR2 is SNEGSKA (reference sequence). The CDR3 is made up of 17 amino acids. This CDR3 reads CSANIRVGRGRYNEQFF. CDR3 nucleotide sequence: TGCAGTGCTAATATTCGCGTCGGGCGGGGGCGTTACAATGAGCAGTTCTTC.

This chain links TRBV4-3 with TRBJ2-7; D is possibly TRBD1 (6 bases). The germline V gene has CDR1 LGHNA and CDR2 YSLEER. Trimming pared 4 bases from V and 0 bases from J, leaving 13 bases between. The CDR3 is 15 amino acids. The CDR3 DNA is TGCGCCAGCAGCCGAACAGGGTCACGCTCCTACGAGCAGTACTTC. Amino acids: CASSRTGSRSYEQYF.

This clonotype was seen a few times. A junction end diverges from the germline sequence, so it may reflect a read error. The rearrangement uses TRBV3-1 and TRBJ2-7; 7 positions match TRBD1. Per germline, CDR1 LGHDT and CDR2 YNNKEL (reference sequence). This CDR3 comprises 14 residues. DNA of the CDR3: TGTGTCAGCAGCCAAAGACAGGGTCCCTACGAGCAGTACTTC. This encodes CVSSQRQGPYEQYF.

In this sample, this clonotype turned up a few times. The V call is TRBV4-1, the J call TRBJ2-1, with D unresolved. The germline V and J ends were trimmed by 0 bases and 8 bases, with 2 bases remaining between them. This CDR3 is built from 11 residues. CDR1 is MGHRA, CDR2 YSYEKL, per germline. The CDR3 protein is CASSQEHEQFF. The CDR3 region has the DNA TGCGCCAGCAGCCAAGAACATGAGCAGTTCTTC.

This chain joins TRBV5-5 and TRBJ1-1; 9 bases agree with TRBD1. Germline-derived CDR1 and CDR2 are SGHKS and YYEKEE (reference sequence). V was pared by 3 bases and J by 4 bases, with 7 bases of the junction left unmatched. The CDR3 extends over 15 amino acids. This CDR3 reads CASSSRDRVGTEAFF. The CDR3 region has the DNA TGTGCCAGCAGCTCGAGGGACAGGGTAGGCACTGAAGCTTTCTTT.

For this clonotype: Its ends do not fully match the called genes, so a read error is possible. The chain combines TRBV6-2 or TRBV6-3 with TRBJ2-5, with D unclear. The J call may be incorrect, as the DNA end agrees better with TRBJ2-1. CDR1 and CDR2 from the germline V gene are MNHEY and SVGEGT. This CDR3 is built from 13 residues. The chain's CDR3 is CASKRRSQETQFF. The CDR3 region has the DNA TGTGCAAGCAAAAGGCGGAGCCAAGAGACCCAGTTCTTC.

This rearrangement joins TRBV7-8 to TRBJ1-5; D gene unclear. There are 13 residues in the CDR3. V shed 6 bases and J shed 5 bases, with 11 bases lying between them. Germline loops: CDR1 SGHVS, CDR2 FQNEAQ. For the CDR3, the DNA is TGTGCCAGCAGATCCGTCGGGGATCAGCCCCAGCATTTT. Residues: CASRSVGDQPQHF.

The chain couples TRBV5-1 to TRBJ2-1, with unresolved D. Per the germline V gene, CDR1 is SGHRS and CDR2 is YFSETQ. V lost 1 base and J 8 bases, leaving 19 bases between the germline ends. The CDR3 is made up of 16 amino acids. CDR3 coding DNA: TGCGCCAGCAGCTTGTTGGCTAGTTCATCACAATATGAGCAGTTCTTC. It encodes CASSLLASSSQYEQFF.

The J gene is TRBJ2-1, the V gene TRBV3-1, with TRBD1 identical over 9 bases. Germline lookup yields CDR1 LGHDT and CDR2 YNNKEL (reference sequence). CDR3 size: 16 residues. V lost 1 base to trimming and J lost 6 bases; unmatched junction nucleotides: 7. The CDR3 here is CASSQGRDRAGNEQFF. CDR3 sequence (DNA): TGTGCCAGCAGCCAAGGGCGGGACAGGGCAGGCAATGAGCAGTTCTTC.

The chain combines TRBV28 with TRBJ2-5, with 7 bases lining up with TRBD1. Trimming took 6 bases from V and 2 from J; bases not matched to a gene: 9. Germline assignment: CDR1 MDHEN and CDR2 SYDVKM. The CDR3 totals 15 residues. DNA for the CDR3: TGTGCCAGCAGGCTCTACCCGGGACAGCAAGAGACCCAGTACTTC. This gives the protein CASRLYPGQQETQYF.

The chain employs TRBV29-1 and TRBJ2-1; TRBD2 is a possible D gene (5 bases). Germline V lookup: CDR1 SQVTM, CDR2 ANQGSEA. The V gene lost 1 base and the J gene lost 7 bases, with 11 bases spanning the gap. The CDR3 has 13 residues. The CDR3 spells CSVEGASLNEQFF. The CDR3, as DNA: TGCAGCGTTGAAGGAGCTAGCCTAAATGAGCAGTTCTTC.

The chain recombines TRBV7-2 with TRBJ2-5, with 9 bases aligning to TRBD2. V shed 3 bases and J 5 bases; nucleotides not matched to a gene: 7. The CDR3 contains 15 residues. Germline values: CDR1 SGHTA, CDR2 FQGNSA. CDR3 sequence reads: CASSFRLAVDETQYF. In nucleotides, the CDR3 is TGTGCCAGCAGCTTCCGACTAGCGGTGGATGAGACCCAGTACTTC.

The CDR3 loop is CASSLSGGSHNEQFF. Here the CDR3 DNA reads TGTGCCAGCAGTTTGTCTGGCGGGAGTCACAATGAGCAGTTCTTC. The chain couples TRBV12-3 or TRBV12-4 to TRBJ2-1; TRBD2 matches at 7 bases. The trim removed 3 bases at V and 5 bases at J, leaving 7 bases unmatched. This CDR3 has 15 residues.